This T cell receptor beta chain originates from a study of cytomegalovirus exposure and HLA in healthy donors. Background on the study: Out of approximately 170 million T cells, an earlier analysis found fewer than 140 million unique TCR beta sequences in total.

This clone occurred a few times. This CDR3 region has 15 residues. V lost 1 base to trimming and J lost 0 bases, with 8 bases between them. CDR1 LNHNV and CDR2 YYDKDF come from the germline V gene (reference sequence). The study ran its PCR with 60 Vbeta and 13 Jbeta primers. Clones were read by immunoSEQ multiplex PCR, and TCRdb kept only the in-frame ones, dropping some. Here the sample spans fewer than 150,000 clones, around 77% being singletons. This TCR came from a woman between 50 and 59 years old in good health and CMV-seronegative. This chain uses TRBV15 with TRBJ2-3; tentative D call: TRBD2 (6 bases). The sequenced material came from PBMCs. CDR3 DNA sequence: TGTGCCACCAGCAGAGGTGGAGGGAGCACAGATACGCAGTATTTT. Residues: CATSRGGGSTDTQYF.